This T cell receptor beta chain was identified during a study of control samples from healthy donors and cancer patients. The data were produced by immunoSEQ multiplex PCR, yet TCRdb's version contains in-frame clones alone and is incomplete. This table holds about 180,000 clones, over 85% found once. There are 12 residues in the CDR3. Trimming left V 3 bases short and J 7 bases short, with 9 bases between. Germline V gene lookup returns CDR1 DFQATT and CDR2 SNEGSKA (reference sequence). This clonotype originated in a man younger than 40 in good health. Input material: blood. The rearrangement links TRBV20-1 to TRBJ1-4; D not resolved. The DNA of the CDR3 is TGCAGTGCTAGTTCGGCGAGTGAAAAACTGTTTTTT. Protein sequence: CSASSASEKLFF.